These 14 T cell receptor beta chains share one sample of origin, sequenced in a study of shared clonotypes between healthy human individuals. Using immunoSEQ multiplex PCR, the repertoire was profiled, and TCRdb retains in-frame clones only, with some absent. The profile covers millions of clones, with over 85% appearing a single time and about 0.13% taken by the ten largest. The sequencing sample was made of naive CD4+ T cells sorted from blood. Subset meaning: CD45RA+ positively selected. Every receptor here comes from a man between 18 and 29 years old in good health.

V gene TRBV7-9 combines with J gene TRBJ2-6, with 8 positions matching TRBD1. CDR3 size: 19 residues. After removal of 3 bases from V and 0 bases from J, the junction contained 10 bases not matched to a gene. The germline V gene has CDR1 SEHNR and CDR2 FQNEAQ (reference sequence). CDR3 protein: CASSFWSGQDYSGANVLTF. The CDR3 DNA is TGTGCCAGCAGCTTCTGGTCGGGACAGGATTACTCTGGGGCCAACGTCCTGACTTTC.

About this clone itself: The junction departs from germline at one end; a sequencing error may be responsible. The J gene is TRBJ2-5, the V gene TRBV9, with 8 bases matching TRBD2. The CDR3 is made up of 17 amino acids. Germline loops: CDR1 SGDLS, CDR2 YYNGEE. The CDR3 bases are TGCGCCAGCAGCGTAACCGGAGGACGGGAGGGCCAAGAGACCCAGTACTTC. Amino acid sequence: CASSVTGGREGQETQYF.

J is TRBJ1-1 and V is TRBV7-3; no clear D gene. V was clipped by 2 bases and J by 7 bases, with 17 bases between them. The CDR3 runs 15 residues. Germline V gene sequence: CDR1 SGHTA, CDR2 FQGTGA. The CDR3 region is CASSLLGGSSSEAFF. CDR3 bases: TGTGCCAGCAGCTTACTTGGTGGCAGCTCAAGTGAAGCTTTCTTT.

Regarding this clone: Other DNA sequences in this specimen translate into the identical CDR3. The V gene is TRBV19, the J gene TRBJ1-2; 11 bases are shared with TRBD1. The CDR3 loop spans 14 amino acids. The germline CDR1 and CDR2 sequences are LNHDA and SQIVND (reference sequence). V shed 5 bases, J shed 7 bases, and the junction held 6 bases outside the gene matches. CDR3 sequence reads: CASSPGQGAGGYTF. CDR3 DNA: TGTGCCAGTAGTCCAGGACAGGGGGCTGGTGGCTACACCTTC.

Regarding this clone: Other DNA sequences from this sample encode an identical CDR3 as well. This chain links TRBV18 with TRBJ2-7; D could derive from TRBD1 or TRBD2 (5 bases each). Per the germline V gene, CDR1 is KGHSH and CDR2 is LQKENI. V was clipped by 3 bases and J by 2 bases, with 11 bases between them. The CDR3 sequence is 14 residues long. The CDR3 is CASSPGTATYEQYF. For the CDR3, the DNA is TGTGCCAGCTCACCCGGGACGGCTACCTACGAGCAGTACTTC.

This chain uses TRBV19 with TRBJ1-2, with 9 nucleotides matching TRBD1. The CDR3 has 13 amino acids. After removal of 5 bases from V and 8 bases from J, the junction contained 6 bases not matched to a gene. Germline CDR1 is LNHDA and CDR2 is SQIVND (reference sequence). The CDR3 protein is CASSATGGKGYTF. The CDR3 region has the DNA TGTGCCAGTAGTGCTACAGGGGGCAAGGGCTACACCTTC. The full variable domain, in which reference TRBV19 and TRBJ1-2 provide the parts outside the CDR3, is DGGITQSPKYLFRKEGQNVTLSCEQNLNHDAMYWYRQDPGQGLRLIYYSQIVNDFQKGDIAEGYSVSREKKESFPLTVTSAQKNPTAFYLCASSATGGKGYTFGSGTRLTVV.

This chain uses TRBV4-1 with TRBJ2-5, with 7 bases matching TRBD1. J was trimmed by 4 bases and V by 1 base; bases with no gene match: 6. This CDR3 is 15 amino acids long. Germline assignment: CDR1 MGHRA and CDR2 YSYEKL. In DNA, the CDR3 is TGCGCCAGCAGCCAAGGGGGGACAGTCGCAGAGACCCAGTACTTC. Encoded protein: CASSQGGTVAETQYF.

The J gene is TRBJ2-7, the V gene TRBV10-1; no firm D call. CDR1 and CDR2 (germline): WNHNN, SYGVQD (reference sequence). V was clipped by 2 bases and J by 2 bases, with 4 bases between them. The CDR3 is 12 amino acids. CDR3 DNA: TGCGCCAGCAGTGAGAGAGCCTACGAGCAGTACTTC. Translating gives CASSERAYEQYF.

The chain combines TRBV5-1 with TRBJ1-2; no reliable D call. This CDR3 is built from 14 residues. Germline assignment: CDR1 SGHRS and CDR2 YFSETQ. Trimming left V 4 bases short and J 3 bases short, with 13 bases between. This CDR3 is CASSPGPGDYGYTF. Here the CDR3 DNA reads TGCGCCAGCAGCCCGGGTCCAGGAGACTATGGCTACACCTTC.

DNA of the CDR3: TGTGCCAGCAGCTTTTATACCAAATTTGAATATGGCTACACCTTC. Its translation: CASSFYTKFEYGYTF. This chain joins TRBV5-4 and TRBJ1-2; D gene unclear. This CDR3 contains 15 residues. Between the trimmed V and J ends, which lost 2 bases and 5 bases, there was a span of 16 bases. In germline, CDR1 is SGHNT, CDR2 YYREEE (reference sequence). Variable domain in full (rest from reference TRBV5-4 and TRBJ1-2): ETGVTQSPTHLIKTRGQQVTLRCSSQSGHNTVSWYQQALGQGPQFIFQYYREEENGRGNFPPRFSGLQFPNYSSELNVNALELDDSALYLCASSFYTKFEYGYTFGSGTRLTVV.

V is TRBV14 and J is TRBJ2-7, with 10 bases fitting TRBD1. The V and J ends lost 9 bases and 6 bases, in that order; junction bases with no gene match: 8. This CDR3 region has 13 residues. From germline, CDR1 is SGHDN and CDR2 FVKESK. The CDR3 region has the DNA TGTGCCAGTTCGACAGGGGGCCTATTCGAGCAGTACTTC. Translating it yields CASSTGGLFEQYF.

The chain has TRBV5-4 and TRBJ1-6, with TRBD1 as a possible D gene (5 bases). The germline CDR1 and CDR2 sequences are SGHNT and YYREEE (reference sequence). The CDR3 extends over 13 amino acids. Trimming took off 4 bases at V and 6 bases at J, with 8 bases between the two ends. CDR3 nucleotides: TGTGCCAGCAGCCACGACAGTAATTCACCCCTCCACTTT. It codes for CASSHDSNSPLHF.

This clone was observed once. The rearrangement joins TRBV19 to TRBJ2-2; D might be TRBD2 (5 bases). Germline CDR1 and CDR2: LNHDA and SQIVND (reference sequence). The CDR3 sequence is 17 residues long. Trimming cost V 0 bases and J 5 bases, with 16 bases left between them. The CDR3 loop is CASSIDPSRTGTGELFF. As DNA, the CDR3 is TGTGCCAGTAGTATAGACCCTAGCAGGACGGGTACCGGGGAGCTGTTTTTT. Full variable domain (rest looked up from reference TRBV19 and TRBJ2-2): DGGITQSPKYLFRKEGQNVTLSCEQNLNHDAMYWYRQDPGQGLRLIYYSQIVNDFQKGDIAEGYSVSREKKESFPLTVTSAQKNPTAFYLCASSIDPSRTGTGELFFGEGSRLTVL.

The J gene is TRBJ2-1, the V gene TRBV5-1; tentatively, D is TRBD1 (6 bases). V dropped 8 bases and J dropped 9 bases, with 12 bases sitting between them. There are 11 residues in the CDR3. The germline V gene has CDR1 SGHRS and CDR2 YFSETQ. CDR3 sequence: CASGEGVEQFF. CDR3 DNA: TGCGCCAGTGGCGAGGGGGTTGAGCAGTTCTTC.